The 13 T cell receptor beta chains reported below all come from one sample, sequenced in a study of cytomegalovirus exposure and HLA in healthy donors. 13 Jbeta primers and 60 Vbeta primers were used for the PCR. Repertoires were generated with immunoSEQ multiplex PCR, while TCRdb's copy carries only in-frame clones and drops some. The data show 150,000 to 200,000 clones, with more than 60% seen just once and about 7.7% held by the top ten. The specimen sequenced was PBMCs. The receptors stem from a woman in her 40s in good health and CMV-seropositive.

CDR3 region: CASTLGRTQETQYF. CDR3 in DNA: TGTGCCAGCACCTTGGGGCGGACCCAAGAGACCCAGTACTTC. This chain joins TRBV7-9 and TRBJ2-5, with D perhaps matching TRBD1 (5 bases). The CDR3 loop spans 14 amino acids. Between the trimmed V and J ends, which lost 7 bases and 1 base, there was a span of 13 bases. Germline V gene sequence: CDR1 SEHNR, CDR2 FQNEAQ (reference sequence).

The genes are TRBV5-1 and TRBJ1-1, with TRBD1 matching over 10 bases. CDR1 and CDR2 (germline): SGHRS, YFSETQ. This CDR3 has 15 amino acids. The trim removed 5 bases at V and 4 bases at J, leaving 8 bases unmatched. The CDR3 loop reads CASRSGTGEATEAFF. Written as DNA, the CDR3 is TGCGCCAGCAGGTCCGGGACAGGGGAGGCCACTGAAGCTTTCTTT. The full variable domain, completed using reference TRBV5-1 and TRBJ1-1, is KAGVTQTPRYLIKTRGQQVTLSCSPISGHRSVSWYQQTPGQGLQFLFEYFSETQRNKGNFPGRFSGRQFSNSRSEMNVSTLELGDSALYLCASRSGTGEATEAFFGQGTRLTVV.

The chain has TRBV5-1 and TRBJ1-1; D is unresolved. There are 15 residues in the CDR3. Germline CDR1 and CDR2: SGHRS and YFSETQ. V lost 4 bases and J lost 0, with 13 bases in between. CDR3 nucleotides: TGCGCCAGCAGCCCGCTGGGCAGTATGAACACTGAAGCTTTCTTT. This gives the protein CASSPLGSMNTEAFF.

V is TRBV11-2 and J is TRBJ2-7; 16 nucleotides line up with TRBD2. This CDR3 contains 19 residues. In germline, CDR1 is SGHAT, CDR2 FQNNGV. With 1 base clipped from V and 4 bases from J, the junction kept 10 bases outside the gene matches. The CDR3 protein is CASSLGGLAGGPKKYEQYF. The DNA for the CDR3 is TGTGCCAGCAGCTTAGGGGGACTAGCGGGAGGGCCTAAGAAGTACGAGCAGTACTTC.

This clone was observed once. The chain carries TRBV27 and TRBJ2-3; the D gene is possibly TRBD2 (6 bases). With 10 bases removed from V and 5 bases from J, the gap between germline ends came to 25 bases. Germline V CDR1 and CDR2: MNHEY, SMNVEV (reference sequence). CDR3 length equals 16 residues. The CDR3 here is CATRGPRSGAIDTQYF. CDR3 DNA sequence: TGTGCCACCAGAGGGCCCCGTTCGGGAGCGATAGATACGCAGTATTTT.

The CDR3 region has the DNA TGCGCCAGCAGCTTGGGGGGACAGGAGTACAATGAGCAGTTCTTC. This encodes CASSLGGQEYNEQFF. V usage is TRBV5-1 and J usage is TRBJ2-1; the match to TRBD1 covers 8 bases. The CDR3 contains 15 residues. Germline V gene sequence: CDR1 SGHRS, CDR2 YFSETQ. V lost 0 bases to trimming and J lost 4 bases; unmatched junction nucleotides: 3. Full variable domain (missing parts from reference TRBV5-1 and TRBJ2-1): KAGVTQTPRYLIKTRGQQVTLSCSPISGHRSVSWYQQTPGQGLQFLFEYFSETQRNKGNFPGRFSGRQFSNSRSEMNVSTLELGDSALYLCASSLGGQEYNEQFFGPGTRLTVL.

This chain links TRBV19 with TRBJ2-1, with D perhaps matching TRBD1 (6 bases). The CDR3 length is 16 residues. V was clipped by 1 base and J by 2 bases, with 12 bases between them. CDR1 LNHDA and CDR2 SQIVND come from the germline V gene (reference sequence). The DNA of the CDR3 is TGTGCCAGTAGTATAGCTGGCAGGGGTCCCTACAATGAGCAGTTCTTC. The encoded protein is CASSIAGRGPYNEQFF.

This clone has just a few counts. The chain joins TRBV30 to TRBJ2-1, with D possibly being TRBD1 (5 bases). Germline CDR1 reads GTSNPN; CDR2 reads SVGIG (reference sequence). This CDR3 contains 15 residues. Trimming stripped 2 bases from V and 1 base from J, with 12 bases between. CDR3 sequence: CAWSTGRKSYNEQFF. For the CDR3, the DNA is TGTGCCTGGAGTACAGGTCGAAAATCCTACAATGAGCAGTTCTTC.

The chain is built from TRBV11-2 and TRBJ2-1; TRBD2 aligns across 7 bases. The CDR3 extends over 16 amino acids. The V gene's germline CDR1 is SGHAT and CDR2 FQNNGV. V lost 5 bases to trimming and J lost 3 bases; unmatched junction nucleotides: 10. In nucleotides, the CDR3 is TGTGCCAGCAGCGCAGGACTAGGATCGTACTACAATGAGCAGTTCTTC. Translated, it gives CASSAGLGSYYNEQFF.

The rearrangement joins TRBV5-1 to TRBJ2-7, with D possibly matching TRBD1 (5 bases). V was trimmed by 0 bases and J by 4 bases, leaving 14 bases between them. Germline CDR1 is SGHRS and CDR2 is YFSETQ. The CDR3 consists of 15 residues. The CDR3 region is CASSLAAGHGYEQYF. In DNA, the CDR3 is TGCGCCAGCAGCTTGGCCGCAGGGCACGGGTACGAGCAGTACTTC.

This chain connects TRBV2 to TRBJ2-5, with 8 positions matching TRBD1. V lost 4 bases, J lost 5 bases, and 9 bases stayed unmatched. From germline, CDR1 is SNHLY and CDR2 FYNNEI. The CDR3 sequence is 15 residues long. This CDR3 reads CASSGDRRTIETQYF. The CDR3 DNA reads as TGTGCCAGCAGTGGGGACAGGAGGACTATTGAGACCCAGTACTTC.

This chain connects TRBV27 to TRBJ2-7; 10 bases map to TRBD1. CDR1 is MNHEY and CDR2 is SMNVEV in the germline V gene (reference sequence). J lost 5 bases, V lost 3 bases, and 4 bases had no gene match. There are 14 residues in the CDR3. The CDR3 loop reads CASSLTGGGDEQYF. DNA for the CDR3: TGTGCCAGCAGTTTGACAGGGGGCGGGGACGAGCAGTACTTC.

This chain joins TRBV5-5 and TRBJ1-2; TRBD1 matches at 9 bases. The CDR3 loop spans 18 amino acids. J gave up 4 bases and V 0 bases, and 13 bases lay outside the gene matches. Germline V gene sequence: CDR1 SGHKS, CDR2 YYEKEE (reference sequence). The CDR3 sequence is CASSLEYTIGTGPYGYTF. In DNA form, the CDR3 reads TGTGCCAGCAGCTTGGAGTACACCATTGGGACAGGGCCCTATGGCTACACCTTC.